Detailed here is one T cell receptor beta chain. Assay: immunoSEQ multiplex PCR; the TCRdb copy retains only in-frame clones and omits some. The sample shows roughly 2.4 million clones, 90% to 97% of them seen only once. This sample is drawn from a study of shared clonotypes between healthy human individuals. The CDR3 loop spans 12 amino acids. V shed 6 bases and J shed 5 bases, with 10 bases lying between them. CDR1 and CDR2 from the germline V gene are MNHEY and SVGAGI. This TCR was recovered from a man younger than 30 in good health. The chain links TRBV6-5 to TRBJ2-5; D gene unclear. The specimen was naive CD4+ T cells sorted from blood. Subset in this sample: CD45RA+ positively selected. The CDR3 DNA follows: TGTGCCAGCAGCCCCGCCCGGGAGACCCAGTACTTC. Amino acid sequence: CASSPARETQYF.